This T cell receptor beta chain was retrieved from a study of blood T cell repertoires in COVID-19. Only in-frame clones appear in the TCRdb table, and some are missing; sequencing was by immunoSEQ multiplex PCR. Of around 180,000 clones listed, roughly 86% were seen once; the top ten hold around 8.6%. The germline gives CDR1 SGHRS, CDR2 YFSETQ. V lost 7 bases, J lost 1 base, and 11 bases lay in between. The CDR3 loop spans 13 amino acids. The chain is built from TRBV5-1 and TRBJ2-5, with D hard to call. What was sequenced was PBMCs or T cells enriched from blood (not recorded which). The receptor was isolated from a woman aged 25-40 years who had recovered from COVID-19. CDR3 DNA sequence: TGCGCCAGCTTTTCGACTGCCCAAGAGACCCAGTACTTC. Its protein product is CASFSTAQETQYF.